Reported below is one TCR beta chain. Its target is not known. The data belong to a study of cytomegalovirus exposure and HLA in healthy donors. Researchers ran the PCR with 60 Vbeta and 13 Jbeta primers. Method: immunoSEQ multiplex PCR; TCRdb's copy keeps in-frame clones and lacks some. The sample has roughly 130,000 clones; over 75% are singletons. Germline CDR1 is MDHEN and CDR2 is SYDVKM. V was clipped by 7 bases and J by 8 bases, with 17 bases between them. CDR3 length: 14 residues. Points from the study as a whole: The authors reported that TCR beta sequences could predict HLA-A and HLA-B alleles. These predictions were accurate for most subjects in the first cohort.

The sequencing input was PBMCs. The V call is TRBV28, the J call TRBJ2-2; D possibly corresponds to TRBD2 (5 bases). The clonotype was recovered from a man younger than 40 in good health and CMV-seronegative. This chain's CDR3 is CASTPLWESGELFF. Written as DNA, the CDR3 is TGTGCCAGCACCCCTTTGTGGGAGTCGGGGGAGCTGTTTTTT.